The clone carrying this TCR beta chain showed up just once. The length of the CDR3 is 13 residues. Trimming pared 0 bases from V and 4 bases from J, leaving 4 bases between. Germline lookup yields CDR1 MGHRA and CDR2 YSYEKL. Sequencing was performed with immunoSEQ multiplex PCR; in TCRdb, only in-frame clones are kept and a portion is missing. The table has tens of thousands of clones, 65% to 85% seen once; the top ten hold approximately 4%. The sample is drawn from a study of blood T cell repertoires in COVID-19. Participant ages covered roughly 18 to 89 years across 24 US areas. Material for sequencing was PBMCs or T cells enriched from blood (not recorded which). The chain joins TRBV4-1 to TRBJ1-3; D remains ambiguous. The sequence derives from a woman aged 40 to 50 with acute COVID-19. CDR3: CASSQDGGNTIYF. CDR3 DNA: TGCGCCAGCAGCCAAGACGGGGGAAACACCATATATTTT.